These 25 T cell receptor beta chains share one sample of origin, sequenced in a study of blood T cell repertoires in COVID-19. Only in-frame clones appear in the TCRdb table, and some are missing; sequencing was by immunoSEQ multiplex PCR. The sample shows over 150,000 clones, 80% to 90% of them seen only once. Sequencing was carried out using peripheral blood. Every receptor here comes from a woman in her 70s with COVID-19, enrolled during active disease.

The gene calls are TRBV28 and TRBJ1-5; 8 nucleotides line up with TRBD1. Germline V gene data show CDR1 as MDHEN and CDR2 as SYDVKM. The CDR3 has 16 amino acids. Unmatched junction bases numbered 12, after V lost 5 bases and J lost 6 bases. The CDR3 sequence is CASSPIGQGAIQPQHF. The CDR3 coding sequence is TGTGCCAGCAGTCCCATTGGGCAGGGGGCGATTCAGCCCCAGCATTTT.

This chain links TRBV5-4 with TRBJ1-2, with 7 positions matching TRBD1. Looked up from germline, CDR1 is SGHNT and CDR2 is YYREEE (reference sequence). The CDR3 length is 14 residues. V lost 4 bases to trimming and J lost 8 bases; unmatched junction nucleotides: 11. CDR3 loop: CASSDGQATKGYTF. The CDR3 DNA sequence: TGTGCCAGCAGCGACGGACAGGCTACGAAAGGCTACACCTTC.

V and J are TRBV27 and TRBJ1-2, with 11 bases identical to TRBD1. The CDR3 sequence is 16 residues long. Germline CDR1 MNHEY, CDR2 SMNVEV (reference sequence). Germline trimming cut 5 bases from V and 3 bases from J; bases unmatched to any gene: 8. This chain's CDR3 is CASSVRDRGIYYGYTF. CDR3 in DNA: TGTGCCAGCAGTGTCCGGGACAGGGGGATTTACTATGGCTACACCTTC.

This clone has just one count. The CDR3 sequence: CASSRRSSGDGYTF. The CDR3 DNA reads as TGTGCCAGCAGCCGCCGAAGTAGCGGGGATGGCTACACCTTC. The rearrangement uses TRBV7-6 and TRBJ1-2; D not certain. In germline, CDR1 is SGHVS, CDR2 FNYEAQ. The CDR3 covers 14 residues. V was clipped by 5 bases and J by 6 bases, with 16 bases between them.

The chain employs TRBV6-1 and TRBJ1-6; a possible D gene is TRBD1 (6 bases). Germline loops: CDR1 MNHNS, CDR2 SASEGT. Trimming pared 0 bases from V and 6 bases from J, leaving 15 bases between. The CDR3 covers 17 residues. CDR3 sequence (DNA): TGTGCCAGCAGTGAAGCTAGACAGGTCCGGGGTAATTCACCCCTCCACTTT. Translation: CASSEARQVRGNSPLHF.

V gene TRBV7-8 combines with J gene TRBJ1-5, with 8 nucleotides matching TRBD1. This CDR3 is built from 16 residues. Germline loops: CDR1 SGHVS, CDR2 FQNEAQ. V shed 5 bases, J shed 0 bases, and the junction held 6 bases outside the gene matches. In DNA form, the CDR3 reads TGTGCCAGCAGCCTAGAGACAGGGGTTAGCAATCAGCCCCAGCATTTT. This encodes CASSLETGVSNQPQHF.

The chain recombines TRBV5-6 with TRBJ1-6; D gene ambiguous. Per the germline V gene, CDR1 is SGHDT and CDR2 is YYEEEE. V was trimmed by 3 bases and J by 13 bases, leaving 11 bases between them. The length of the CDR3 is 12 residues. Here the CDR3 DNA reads TGTGCCAGCAGCTACAGTTTGGCTCCCCTCCACTTT. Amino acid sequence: CASSYSLAPLHF. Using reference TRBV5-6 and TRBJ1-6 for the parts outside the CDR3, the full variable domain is DAGVTQSPTHLIKTRGQQVTLRCSPKSGHDTVSWYQQALGQGPQFIFQYYEEEERQRGNFPDRFSGHQFPNYSSELNVNALLLGDSALYLCASSYSLAPLHFGNGTRLTVT.

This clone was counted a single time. The CDR3, as DNA: TGCGCCAGCAGCTTAACAGGGGGCGCGGGAAATGGCTACACCTTC. Translated: CASSLTGGAGNGYTF. The chain joins TRBV5-1 to TRBJ1-2, with TRBD1 matching 9 bases. The CDR3 extends over 15 amino acids. CDR1 is SGHRS and CDR2 is YFSETQ in the germline V gene. J was trimmed by 6 bases and V by 2 bases; bases with no gene match: 8.

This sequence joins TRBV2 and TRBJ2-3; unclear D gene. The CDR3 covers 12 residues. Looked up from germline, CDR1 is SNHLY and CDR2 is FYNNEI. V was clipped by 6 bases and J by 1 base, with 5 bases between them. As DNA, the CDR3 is TGTGCCAGCAGGTCCGGCACAGATACGCAGTATTTT. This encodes CASRSGTDTQYF.

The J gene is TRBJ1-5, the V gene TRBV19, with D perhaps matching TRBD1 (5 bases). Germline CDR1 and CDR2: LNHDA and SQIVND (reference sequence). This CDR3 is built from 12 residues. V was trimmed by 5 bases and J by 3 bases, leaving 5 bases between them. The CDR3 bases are TGTGCCAGTAGTGGGGCCAATCAGCCCCAGCATTTT. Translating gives CASSGANQPQHF.

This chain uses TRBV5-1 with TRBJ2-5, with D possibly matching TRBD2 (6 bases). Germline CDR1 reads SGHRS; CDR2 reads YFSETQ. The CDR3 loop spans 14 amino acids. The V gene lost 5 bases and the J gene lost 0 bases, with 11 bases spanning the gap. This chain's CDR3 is CASRSGLYQETQYF. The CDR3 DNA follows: TGCGCCAGCAGAAGCGGGTTGTACCAAGAGACCCAGTACTTC.

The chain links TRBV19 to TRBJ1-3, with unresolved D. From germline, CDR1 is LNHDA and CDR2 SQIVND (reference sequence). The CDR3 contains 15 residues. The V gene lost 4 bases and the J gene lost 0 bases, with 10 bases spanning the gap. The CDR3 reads CASSNTGDSGNTIYF. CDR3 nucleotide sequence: TGTGCCAGTAGTAATACGGGTGACTCTGGAAACACCATATATTTT.

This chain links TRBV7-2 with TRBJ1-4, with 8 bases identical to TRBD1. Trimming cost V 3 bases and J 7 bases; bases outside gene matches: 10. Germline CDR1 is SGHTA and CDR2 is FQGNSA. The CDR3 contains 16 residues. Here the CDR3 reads CASSFQRWTGSEKLFF. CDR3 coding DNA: TGTGCCAGCAGCTTCCAGAGGTGGACAGGGAGTGAAAAACTGTTTTTT.

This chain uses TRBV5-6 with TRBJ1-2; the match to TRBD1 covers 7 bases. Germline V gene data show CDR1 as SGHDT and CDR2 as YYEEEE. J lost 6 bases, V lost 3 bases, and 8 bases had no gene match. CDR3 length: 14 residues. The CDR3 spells CASSSRTGPDGYTF. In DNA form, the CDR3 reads TGTGCCAGCAGCTCTAGGACAGGACCGGATGGCTACACCTTC.

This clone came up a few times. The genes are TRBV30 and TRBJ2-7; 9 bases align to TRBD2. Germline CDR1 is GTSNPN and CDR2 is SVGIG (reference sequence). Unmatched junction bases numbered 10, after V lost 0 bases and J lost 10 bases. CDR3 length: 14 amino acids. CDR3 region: CAWSVRGGAPRQYF. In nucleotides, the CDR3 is TGTGCCTGGAGTGTACGCGGGGGGGCCCCTAGACAGTACTTC.

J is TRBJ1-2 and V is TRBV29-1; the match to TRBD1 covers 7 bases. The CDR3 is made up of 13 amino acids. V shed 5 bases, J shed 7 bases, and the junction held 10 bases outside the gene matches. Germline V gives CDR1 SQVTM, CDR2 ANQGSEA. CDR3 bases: TGCAGCGTTCGGACAGGATGGCGGGGTGGCTACACCTTC. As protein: CSVRTGWRGGYTF.

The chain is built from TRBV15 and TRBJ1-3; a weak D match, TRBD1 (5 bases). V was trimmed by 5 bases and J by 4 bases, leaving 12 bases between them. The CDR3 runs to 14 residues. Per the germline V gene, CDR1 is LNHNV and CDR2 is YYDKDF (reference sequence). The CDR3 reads CATSARVKGNTIYF. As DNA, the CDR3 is TGTGCCACCAGCGCCAGGGTCAAGGGAAACACCATATATTTT. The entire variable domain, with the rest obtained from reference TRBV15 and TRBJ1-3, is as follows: DAMVIQNPRYQVTQFGKPVTLSCSQTLNHNVMYWYQQKSSQAPKLLFHYYDKDFNNEADTPDNFQSRRPNTSFCFLDIRSPGLGDTAMYLCATSARVKGNTIYFGEGSWLTVV.

The CDR3 DNA reads TGTGCCAGTAGTATAGATACTACCGGACAGCCCCAGCATTTT. Protein sequence: CASSIDTTGQPQHF. The J gene is TRBJ1-5, the V gene TRBV19; D ambiguous. CDR1 and CDR2 from the germline V gene are LNHDA and SQIVND (reference sequence). Trimming shortened V by 0 bases and J by 7 bases, and 10 bases separated the two germline ends. The CDR3 is 14 amino acids.

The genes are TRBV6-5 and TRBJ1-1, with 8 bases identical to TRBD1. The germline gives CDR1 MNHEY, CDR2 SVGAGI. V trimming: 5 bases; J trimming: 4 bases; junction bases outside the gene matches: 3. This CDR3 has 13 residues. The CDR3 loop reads CASSSQGATEAFF. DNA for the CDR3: TGTGCCAGCAGTAGCCAGGGGGCCACTGAAGCTTTCTTT.

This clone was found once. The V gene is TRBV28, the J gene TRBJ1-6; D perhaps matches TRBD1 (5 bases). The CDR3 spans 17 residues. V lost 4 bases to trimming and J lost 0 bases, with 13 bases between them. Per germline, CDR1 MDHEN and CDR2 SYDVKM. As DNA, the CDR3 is TGTGCCAGCAGTTCGGGGGTACGGAGCTCCTATAATTCACCCCTCCACTTT. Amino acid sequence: CASSSGVRSSYNSPLHF.

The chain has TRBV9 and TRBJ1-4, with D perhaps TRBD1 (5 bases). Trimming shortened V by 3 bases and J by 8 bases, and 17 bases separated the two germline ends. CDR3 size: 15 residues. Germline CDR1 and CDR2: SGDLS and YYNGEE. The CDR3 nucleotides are TGTGCCAGCAGCGGTGATGGGGCAGGCCTCGAAAAACTGTTTTTT. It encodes CASSGDGAGLEKLFF.

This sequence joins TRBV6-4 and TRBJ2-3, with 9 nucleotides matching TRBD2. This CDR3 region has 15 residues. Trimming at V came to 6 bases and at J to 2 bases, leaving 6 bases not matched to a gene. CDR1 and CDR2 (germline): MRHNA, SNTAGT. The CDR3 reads CASSRTSEPTDTQYF. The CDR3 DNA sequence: TGTGCCAGCAGCAGGACTAGCGAACCCACAGATACGCAGTATTTT.

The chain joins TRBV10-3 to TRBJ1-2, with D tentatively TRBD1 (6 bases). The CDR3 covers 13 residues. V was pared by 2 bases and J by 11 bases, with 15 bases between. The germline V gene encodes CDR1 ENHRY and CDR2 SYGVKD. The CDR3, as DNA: TGTGCCATCAGTGAGACGACCGAGCAGGGGTACACCTTC. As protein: CAISETTEQGYTF.

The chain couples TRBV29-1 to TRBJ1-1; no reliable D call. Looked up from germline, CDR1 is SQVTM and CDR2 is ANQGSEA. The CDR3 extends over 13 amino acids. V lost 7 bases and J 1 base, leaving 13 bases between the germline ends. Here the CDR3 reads CSALRTENTEAFF. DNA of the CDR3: TGCAGCGCCCTTAGAACAGAGAACACTGAAGCTTTCTTT.

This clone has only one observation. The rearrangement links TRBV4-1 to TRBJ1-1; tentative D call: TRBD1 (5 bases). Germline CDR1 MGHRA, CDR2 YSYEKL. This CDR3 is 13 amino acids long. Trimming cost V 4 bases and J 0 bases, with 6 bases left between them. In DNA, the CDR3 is TGCGCCAGCAGCCGGACATTGAACACTGAAGCTTTCTTT. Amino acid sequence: CASSRTLNTEAFF.